What follows are 27 T cell receptor beta chains derived from one specimen sequenced in a study of human T cells and chemical hapten exposure. The sample's time point: patch test 1, 2 weeks after DPC sensitization. Treatment described: therapeutic diphenylcyclopropenone sensitization with weekly scalp DPC. MiXCR was run by TCRdb on the RACE reads, yielding one entry per CDR3 protein. The repertoire has around 76,000 distinct CDR3 sequences, about 10% of them found once; the top ten carry roughly 4%. This material consisted of whole blood, taken in connection with sensitization to the hapten diphenylcyclopropenone (DPC). The receptor set was obtained from a woman aged 60 to 75 with alopecia areata. Some clones in this sample may be carry-over from other donors' samples.

The CDR3 loop reads CASSLTTGGDEQYF. The CDR3 region has the DNA TGTGCCAGCAGCTTAACGACAGGGGGAGACGAGCAGTACTTC. This chain connects TRBV13 to TRBJ2-7, with TRBD1 matching 9 bases. In germline, CDR1 is PRHDT, CDR2 FYEKMQ (reference sequence). Trimming took 2 bases from V and 5 from J; bases not matched to a gene: 4. This CDR3 contains 14 residues.

This clonotype was picked up a small number of times. The chain links TRBV10-3 to TRBJ2-3, with D possibly matching TRBD2 (6 bases). The CDR3 length is 15 residues. V dropped 0 bases and J dropped 4 bases, with 11 bases sitting between them. Germline V CDR1 and CDR2: ENHRY, SYGVKD. The CDR3 loop reads CAISESGGSSDTQYF. The CDR3 bases are TGTGCCATCAGTGAGTCGGGAGGCTCCTCAGATACGCAGTATTTT.

This chain links TRBV28 with TRBJ2-7; D gene unclear. The germline V and J ends were trimmed by 6 bases and 2 bases, with 14 bases remaining between them. This CDR3 spans 14 amino acids. Germline V lookup: CDR1 MDHEN, CDR2 SYDVKM. CDR3 sequence: CASRPTGKTYEQYF. The CDR3 DNA is TGTGCCAGCAGACCGACCGGCAAAACCTACGAGCAGTACTTC.

This clonotype was seen a single time. This chain uses TRBV5-1 with TRBJ2-5, with D possibly being TRBD1 (6 bases). CDR3 size: 15 residues. V lost 1 base to trimming and J lost 1 base, with 11 bases between them. CDR1 SGHRS and CDR2 YFSETQ come from the germline V gene. This CDR3 reads CASSLTGTSQETQYF. The CDR3 DNA reads TGCGCCAGCAGCTTGACCGGGACAAGCCAAGAGACCCAGTACTTC. Using reference TRBV5-1 and TRBJ2-5 for the parts outside the CDR3, the full variable domain is KAGVTQTPRYLIKTRGQQVTLSCSPISGHRSVSWYQQTPGQGLQFLFEYFSETQRNKGNFPGRFSGRQFSNSRSEMNVSTLELGDSALYLCASSLTGTSQETQYFGPGTRLLVL.

This clonotype has a handful of counts. V gene TRBV20-1 combines with J gene TRBJ1-2; D is possibly TRBD1 (5 bases). Germline CDR1 and CDR2: DFQATT and SNEGSKA (reference sequence). There are 15 residues in the CDR3. Between the trimmed V and J ends, which lost 6 bases and 4 bases, there was a span of 21 bases. Written as DNA, the CDR3 is TGCAGTGCGGCAAAAACGCCCCAGGGAGTCTATGGCTACACCTTC. Translated: CSAAKTPQGVYGYTF.

This clonotype was seen only a few times. The genes are TRBV20-1 and TRBJ2-7, with TRBD1 matching over 9 bases. The germline V gene has CDR1 DFQATT and CDR2 SNEGSKA (reference sequence). This CDR3 has 13 residues. V lost 7 bases to trimming and J lost 1 base; unmatched junction nucleotides: 5. The CDR3 here is CSVLQGASYEQYF. CDR3 sequence (DNA): TGCAGTGTCCTACAGGGGGCTTCCTACGAGCAGTACTTC.

This clonotype has more than one count but fewer than ten. The chain links TRBV18 to TRBJ2-1, with TRBD1 matching over 8 bases. In germline, CDR1 is KGHSH, CDR2 LQKENI. CDR3 length equals 15 residues. The V segment lost 6 bases and the J segment 5 bases; nucleotides outside the gene matches: 9. The CDR3 region is CASSDQGAMDNEQFF. CDR3 nucleotide sequence: TGTGCCAGCTCGGACCAGGGGGCCATGGACAATGAGCAGTTCTTC. Combining the CDR3 with reference TRBV18 and TRBJ2-1 gives the whole variable domain NAGVMQNPRHLVRRRGQEARLRCSPMKGHSHVYWYRQLPEEGLKFMVYLQKENIIDESGMPKERFSAEFPKEGPSILRIQQVVRGDSAAYFCASSDQGAMDNEQFFGPGTRLTVL.

This clonotype was observed at least ten times. V and J are TRBV11-2 and TRBJ2-7, with unresolved D. The CDR3 runs 16 residues. Germline loops: CDR1 SGHAT, CDR2 FQNNGV. V lost 2 bases and J 0 bases, leaving 14 bases between the germline ends. CDR3 bases: TGTGCCAGCAGCTTATATTCGCCCGCTAGCTCCTACGAGCAGTACTTC. Its protein is CASSLYSPASSYEQYF.

This clonotype was seen ten or more times. The J gene is TRBJ2-3, the V gene TRBV20-1; D is ambiguous. The ends were cut back, 3 bases at V and 0 bases at J, with 4 bases in the middle. Germline assignment: CDR1 DFQATT and CDR2 SNEGSKA (reference sequence). There are 12 residues in the CDR3. The CDR3 here is CSASWSTDTQYF. The CDR3 nucleotides read TGCAGTGCTAGCTGGAGCACAGATACGCAGTATTTT.

This clonotype showed up many times. The V gene is TRBV19, the J gene TRBJ1-2, with a possible D match to TRBD1 (6 bases). V lost 9 bases to trimming and J lost 0 bases, with 17 bases between them. The CDR3 is 15 residues long. The germline V gene has CDR1 LNHDA and CDR2 SQIVND (reference sequence). The CDR3 bases are TGTGCCAGAAGGGAAAACCGGGACACTAACTATGGCTACACCTTC. This sequence encodes CARRENRDTNYGYTF.

This clonotype was picked up many times. The chain links TRBV5-1 to TRBJ2-7; 8 nucleotides agree with TRBD2. Germline loops: CDR1 SGHRS, CDR2 YFSETQ. The CDR3 extends over 15 amino acids. After removal of 2 bases from V and 5 bases from J, the junction contained 9 bases not matched to a gene. In DNA, the CDR3 is TGCGCCAGCAGCTTCAACCGGGGGGGCGTGAACGAGCAGTACTTC. Its translation is CASSFNRGGVNEQYF. The full variable domain, in which reference TRBV5-1 and TRBJ2-7 provide the parts outside the CDR3, is KAGVTQTPRYLIKTRGQQVTLSCSPISGHRSVSWYQQTPGQGLQFLFEYFSETQRNKGNFPGRFSGRQFSNSRSEMNVSTLELGDSALYLCASSFNRGGVNEQYFGPGTRLTVT.

This clonotype has more than one count but fewer than ten. This sequence joins TRBV7-6 and TRBJ2-3; D may match TRBD1 or TRBD2 (5 bases each). The CDR3 length is 16 residues. The ends were cut back, 0 bases at V and 2 bases at J, with 12 bases in the middle. CDR1 SGHVS and CDR2 FNYEAQ come from the germline V gene. DNA of the CDR3: TGTGCCAGCAGCTTAGCCGGGACCCGATCCACAGATACGCAGTATTTT. This sequence encodes CASSLAGTRSTDTQYF. Looking up the rest from reference TRBV7-6 and TRBJ2-3 gives the full variable domain: GAGVSQSPRYKVTKRGQDVALRCDPISGHVSLYWYRQALGQGPEFLTYFNYEAQQDKSGLPNDRFSAERPEGSISTLTIQRTEQRDSAMYRCASSLAGTRSTDTQYFGPGTRLTVL.

In this sample, this clonotype turned up a few times. This chain connects TRBV7-9 to TRBJ1-1; 8 nucleotides line up with TRBD1. The CDR3 runs 17 residues. Trimming at V came to 5 bases and at J to 1 base, leaving 12 bases not matched to a gene. Germline assignment: CDR1 SEHNR and CDR2 FQNEAQ (reference sequence). CDR3 sequence (DNA): TGTGCCAGCAGCCGAGGATTAGACAGGGGAGGGAACACTGAAGCTTTCTTT. Residues: CASSRGLDRGGNTEAFF.

This clonotype was observed many times. This rearrangement joins TRBV29-1 to TRBJ2-7; D unresolved. The V and J ends lost 3 bases and 3 bases respectively, with 9 bases between them. The germline V gene encodes CDR1 SQVTM and CDR2 ANQGSEA. The length of the CDR3 is 12 residues. CDR3 in DNA: TGCAGCGTTGAGGCAGCCAGCTACGAGCAGTACTTC. It specifies CSVEAASYEQYF.

This clonotype was observed a few times. This rearrangement joins TRBV18 to TRBJ1-3; D unclear. This CDR3 spans 15 amino acids. Germline CDR1 KGHSH, CDR2 LQKENI. Trimming took off 2 bases at V and 0 bases at J, with 8 bases between the two ends. CDR3 sequence: CASSPSQNSGNTIYF. CDR3 bases: TGTGCCAGCTCACCAAGTCAGAACTCTGGAAACACCATATATTTT.

The V gene is TRBV29-1, the J gene TRBJ2-1; D may be TRBD1 or TRBD2 (5 bases each). Deletions cut 8 bases from V and 5 bases from J, with 16 bases between. The CDR3 has 13 amino acids. CDR1 and CDR2 from the germline V gene are SQVTM and ANQGSEA. CDR3 in amino acids: CSCDAVGDNEQFF. Here the CDR3 DNA reads TGCAGCTGTGACGCGGTGGGGGACAATGAGCAGTTCTTC.

This clonotype was recorded at least ten times. This chain uses TRBV5-1 with TRBJ2-2, with 7 bases identical to TRBD2. Trimming took 0 bases from V and 7 from J; bases not matched to a gene: 6. Germline assignment: CDR1 SGHRS and CDR2 YFSETQ. CDR3 size: 15 residues. The CDR3 bases are TGCGCCAGCAGCTTGGCGGCTAGCGGATACGGGGAGCTGTTTTTT. It encodes CASSLAASGYGELFF.

This clonotype was recorded at least ten times. An end of the junction differs from the germline gene, which may be a read error. This chain uses TRBV7-7 with TRBJ2-7; D is possibly TRBD1 (6 bases). This CDR3 has 14 amino acids. The germline CDR1 and CDR2 sequences are SSHAT and FNYEAQ (reference sequence). CDR3 DNA: TGTGCTAGCAGCCCATTACAGGGCGGCCACGAGCAGTACTTC. Translated: CASSPLQGGHEQYF.

The J gene is TRBJ2-3, the V gene TRBV29-1, with TRBD2 identical over 9 bases. The CDR3 is 17 amino acids. Trimming removed 3 bases from V and 1 base from J; junction bases left unmatched: 11. CDR1 is SQVTM, CDR2 ANQGSEA, per germline. CDR3 DNA: TGCAGCGTTGAGGAGTTAGCGGGGGAGGCTGGCACAGATACGCAGTATTTT. Amino acid sequence: CSVEELAGEAGTDTQYF.

This clonotype has only a few counts. The chain carries TRBV7-9 and TRBJ2-7; D possibly corresponds to TRBD2 (5 bases). Trimming took off 5 bases at V and 2 bases at J, with 10 bases between the two ends. This CDR3 has 13 residues. Germline V lookup: CDR1 SEHNR, CDR2 FQNEAQ (reference sequence). The CDR3 protein is CASSPRDAYEQYF. The CDR3, as DNA: TGTGCCAGCAGCCCGAGGGATGCCTACGAGCAGTACTTC.

This clonotype appeared a few times. The V gene is TRBV2, the J gene TRBJ2-5; D not certain. Trimming pared 5 bases from V and 5 bases from J, leaving 18 bases between. This CDR3 comprises 15 residues. Germline V CDR1 and CDR2: SNHLY, FYNNEI. The CDR3 bases are TGTGCCAGCAGTCCTTACACCGCCTTCAGGGAGACCCAGTACTTC. Amino acids: CASSPYTAFRETQYF.

This clonotype turned up a few times. Written as DNA, the CDR3 is TGCAGTGCTCCTCGACGACAGACCTCTGGGGAGCTGTTTTTT. Translated: CSAPRRQTSGELFF. The V call is TRBV20-1, the J call TRBJ2-2, with TRBD1 as a possible D gene (5 bases). V was cut by 5 bases and J by 8 bases, with 18 bases left in between. This CDR3 is built from 14 residues. Germline V gives CDR1 DFQATT, CDR2 SNEGSKA (reference sequence).

This clonotype was counted only a few times. J is TRBJ2-2 and V is TRBV7-2; D ambiguous. The CDR3 is 16 residues long. Trimming pared 2 bases from V and 2 bases from J, leaving 12 bases between. Per the germline V gene, CDR1 is SGHTA and CDR2 is FQGNSA. CDR3 DNA sequence: TGTGCCAGCAGCTTACCGAAGCCCATAAACACCGGGGAGCTGTTTTTT. Translated: CASSLPKPINTGELFF.

This clonotype was seen repeatedly, ten times or more. V is TRBV14 and J is TRBJ1-4; D may be TRBD1 (5 bases). V was pared by 1 base and J by 4 bases, with 13 bases between. The CDR3 spans 16 residues. Germline values: CDR1 SGHDN, CDR2 FVKESK. As DNA, the CDR3 is TGTGCCAGCAGCCAAGTGCCGGGACCGATTAATGAAAAACTGTTTTTT. Protein product: CASSQVPGPINEKLFF.

Note on this clonotype: A junction boundary mismatches the germline segment, possibly from a read error. This chain connects TRBV20-1 to TRBJ2-1, with 8 bases aligning to TRBD1. Per the germline V gene, CDR1 is DFQATT and CDR2 is SNEGSKA (reference sequence). The CDR3 has 12 residues. CDR3 residues: CSARDRGHEQFF. CDR3 DNA: TGCAGTGCTCGAGACAGGGGACATGAGCAGTTCTTC.

This clonotype was seen only a few times. This chain connects TRBV20-1 to TRBJ1-1; possible D gene TRBD1, 5 bases. This CDR3 has 14 residues. Germline V gene sequence: CDR1 DFQATT, CDR2 SNEGSKA (reference sequence). The ends were cut back, 3 bases at V and 3 bases at J, with 14 bases in the middle. CDR3 loop: CSARGWGGDTEAFF. CDR3 in DNA: TGCAGTGCTAGGGGATGGGGAGGGGACACTGAAGCTTTCTTT.

There are a few counts of this clonotype. The genes are TRBV7-8 and TRBJ2-7, with 9 positions matching TRBD1. The CDR3 has 20 residues. V lost 5 bases, J lost 3 bases, and 23 bases stayed unmatched. Germline V lookup: CDR1 SGHVS, CDR2 FQNEAQ. The CDR3: CASSAYRGLNARAPDYEQYF. CDR3 sequence (DNA): TGTGCCAGCAGCGCCTACAGGGGGCTAAATGCTCGTGCCCCCGACTACGAGCAGTACTTC.